The T cell receptor (beta chain) under discussion was sequenced for a study of T cell repertoires in cytomegalovirus infection. For the study at large: Both a matching HLA type and CMV infection were indicated by public TCR beta signatures. Findings and limits, study-wide: HLA-C-restricted CMV-specific TCR beta clonotypes were dominant in the ex vivo response.

This clonotype was counted once. Its antigen is not identified. Relative to the germline gene, one junction end is altered; a read error may explain this. In germline, CDR1 is DFQATT, CDR2 SNEGSKA (reference sequence). The CDR3 contains 19 residues. A single record per CDR3 protein comes from TCRdb applying MiXCR to the reads. The repertoire holds about 920,000 distinct CDR3 sequences, with about a third as singletons. Sequences were derived from cultured CD8+ T cells from PBMCs, sampled from culture after CMV antigen stimulation. The chain has TRBV20-1 and TRBJ2-6, with 9 bases identical to TRBD2. This clonotype was obtained from a human donor in good health (CMV status not recorded). Some clones in this sample may be carry-over from other donors' samples. The CDR3: CSATLRAGGRREGANVLTF. Here the CDR3 DNA reads TGCAGTGCAACCCTCAGAGCGGGGGGCCGGAGGGAGGGGGCCAACGTCCTGACCTTC.